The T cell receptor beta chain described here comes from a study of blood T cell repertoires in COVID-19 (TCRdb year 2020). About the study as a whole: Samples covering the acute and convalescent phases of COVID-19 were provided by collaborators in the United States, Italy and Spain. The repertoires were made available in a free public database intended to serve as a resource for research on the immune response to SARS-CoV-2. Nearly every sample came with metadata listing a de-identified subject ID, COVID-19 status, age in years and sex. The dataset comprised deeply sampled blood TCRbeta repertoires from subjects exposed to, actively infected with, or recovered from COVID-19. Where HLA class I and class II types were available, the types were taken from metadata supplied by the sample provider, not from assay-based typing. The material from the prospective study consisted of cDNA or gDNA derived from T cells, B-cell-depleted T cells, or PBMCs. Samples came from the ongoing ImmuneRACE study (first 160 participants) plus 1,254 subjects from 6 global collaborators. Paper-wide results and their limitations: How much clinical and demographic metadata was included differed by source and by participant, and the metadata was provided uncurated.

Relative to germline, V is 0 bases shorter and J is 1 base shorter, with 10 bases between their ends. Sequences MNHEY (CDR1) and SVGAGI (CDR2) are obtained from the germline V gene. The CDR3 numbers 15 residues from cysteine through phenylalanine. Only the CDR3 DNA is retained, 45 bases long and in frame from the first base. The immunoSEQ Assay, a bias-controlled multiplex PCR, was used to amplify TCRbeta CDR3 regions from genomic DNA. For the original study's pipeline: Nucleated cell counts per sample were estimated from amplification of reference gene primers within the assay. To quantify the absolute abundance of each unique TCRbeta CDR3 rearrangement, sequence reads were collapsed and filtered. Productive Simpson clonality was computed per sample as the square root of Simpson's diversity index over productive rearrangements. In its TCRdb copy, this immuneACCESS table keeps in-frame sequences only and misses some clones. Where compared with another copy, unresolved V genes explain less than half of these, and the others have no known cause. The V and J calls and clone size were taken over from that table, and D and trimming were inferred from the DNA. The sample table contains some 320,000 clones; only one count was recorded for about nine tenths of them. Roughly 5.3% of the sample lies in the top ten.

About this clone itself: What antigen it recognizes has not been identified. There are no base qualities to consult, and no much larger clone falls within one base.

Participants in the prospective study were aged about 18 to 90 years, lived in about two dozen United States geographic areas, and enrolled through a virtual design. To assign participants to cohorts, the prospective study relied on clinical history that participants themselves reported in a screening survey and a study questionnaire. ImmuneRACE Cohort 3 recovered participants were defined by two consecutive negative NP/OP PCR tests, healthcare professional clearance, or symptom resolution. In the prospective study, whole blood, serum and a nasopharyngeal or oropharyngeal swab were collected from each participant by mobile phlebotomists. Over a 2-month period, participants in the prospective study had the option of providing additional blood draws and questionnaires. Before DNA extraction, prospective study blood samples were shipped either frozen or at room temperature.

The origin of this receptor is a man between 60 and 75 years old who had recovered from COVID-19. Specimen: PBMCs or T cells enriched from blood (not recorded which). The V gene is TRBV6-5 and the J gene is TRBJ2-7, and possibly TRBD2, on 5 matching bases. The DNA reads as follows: TGTGCCAGCAGTTACTCCGGGGTGCTATCCTACGAGCAGTACTTC. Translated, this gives CASSYSGVLSYEQYF.